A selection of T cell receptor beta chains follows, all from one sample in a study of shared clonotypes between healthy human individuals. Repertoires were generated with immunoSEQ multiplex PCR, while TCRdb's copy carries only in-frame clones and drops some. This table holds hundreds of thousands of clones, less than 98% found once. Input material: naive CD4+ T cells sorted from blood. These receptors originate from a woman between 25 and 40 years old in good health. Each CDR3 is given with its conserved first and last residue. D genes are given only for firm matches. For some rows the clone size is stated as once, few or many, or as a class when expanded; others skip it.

TGTGCCAGCAGTCCTAGGGGACCAACTAATGAAAAACTGTTTTTT	CASSPRGPTNEKLFF	.	TRBV6-1	.	15	TRBJ1-4
TGTGCCAGCTCACCACGGACAGGGGGCAGTGGGACTGAAGCTTTCTTT	CASSPRTGGSGTEAFF	once	TRBV18	TRBD1	16	TRBJ1-1
TGTGCCAGCAGGTTGGGGGGCTTCAGTGAAGCTTTCTTT	CASRLGGFSEAFF	.	TRBV6-6	.	13	TRBJ1-1
TGTGCCAGCACCCAGAGCGGGACTAGGTTTGGCGGGGAGCTGTTTTTT	CASTQSGTRFGGELFF	.	TRBV7-2	TRBD2	16	TRBJ2-2
TGCGCCAGCAGCTGGGACGGCCTCTACGAGCAGTACTTC	CASSWDGLYEQYF	.	TRBV5-1	.	13	TRBJ2-7
TGCGCCAGCAGCCGCCTGTGGGGTACTAGCACAGATACGCAGTATTTT	CASSRLWGTSTDTQYF	.	TRBV4-1	.	16	TRBJ2-3
TGTGCCAGCAGGAAACCCAGTGCTAACTATGGCTACACCTTC	CASRKPSANYGYTF	.	TRBV6-1	.	14	TRBJ1-2
TGTGCCAGCAGCTCCCACCCCTACGGGGGGCAGCGAGGCTACACCTTC	CASSSHPYGGQRGYTF	.	TRBV7-9	.	16	TRBJ1-2
TGTGCCAGCAGCTTCACGGGGGCGCGCGGCTACACCTTC	CASSFTGARGYTF	.	TRBV7-8	.	13	TRBJ1-2
TGTGCCAGCAGCCAGACCACAGGGCCTACTAATGAAAAACTGTTTTTT	CASSQTTGPTNEKLFF	.	TRBV9	.	16	TRBJ1-4
TGTGCCAGCAGCCTTGACAGGGCTGAAAAACTGTTTTTT	CASSLDRAEKLFF	.	TRBV7-2	TRBD1	13	TRBJ1-4
TGTGCCAGCAGTGGTTCATACACTGAAGCTTTCTTT	CASSGSYTEAFF	.	TRBV28	.	12	TRBJ1-1
TGTGCCAGCAGTTCCCAGTTCGGCAGCAATAGCAATCAGCCCCAGCATTTT	CASSSQFGSNSNQPQHF	.	TRBV28	.	17	TRBJ1-5
TGCGCCAGCAGCCAAGATCCTAGCGGGAGTGCCGGGGAGCTGTTTTTT	CASSQDPSGSAGELFF	.	TRBV4-1	TRBD2	16	TRBJ2-2
TGCAGCGTCCTAATCCCCGGGAGGGACACCGGGGAGCTGTTTTTT	CSVLIPGRDTGELFF	once	TRBV29-1	TRBD2	15	TRBJ2-2
TGTGCCAGCATCGAACGACTGAACTATGGCTACACCTTC	CASIERLNYGYTF	.	TRBV6-1	.	13	TRBJ1-2
TGTGCCAGCAGTTCCTCTAGCGGGAGTGTCTACAATGAGCAGTTCTTC	CASSSSSGSVYNEQFF	.	TRBV27	TRBD2	16	TRBJ2-1
TGCGCCAGCAGCTCAGGACTCAACTCCTACGAGCAGTACTTC	CASSSGLNSYEQYF	.	TRBV5-1	.	14	TRBJ2-7
TGTGCCAGCAGTTACTCCCTGCGGGGTGCGGATGAAGCTTTCTTT	CASSYSLRGADEAFF	.	TRBV6-5	.	15	TRBJ1-1
TGTGCCAGCAGCGTAGGTAGCGGTACCTACGAGCAGTACTTC	CASSVGSGTYEQYF	few	TRBV9	.	14	TRBJ2-7
TGTGCCTGGAGTCAGACAGGTAGTCCCGGGGAGCTGTTTTTT	CAWSQTGSPGELFF	.	TRBV30	.	14	TRBJ2-2
TGTGCCAGCAGCTTAGGGGTCGGACACTACGAGCAGTACTTC	CASSLGVGHYEQYF	.	TRBV7-9	.	14	TRBJ2-7
TGTGCCAGCAGTCCCGGACAGCGTTATGGCTACACCTTC	CASSPGQRYGYTF	.	TRBV25-1	.	13	TRBJ1-2
TGTGCCAGCAGAAGGTGGCGGAATTCACCCCTCCACTTT	CASRRWRNSPLHF	.	TRBV27	.	13	TRBJ1-6
TGTGCCAGCAGTCCCTTCCCCGGACAGGGGGCGGCTTTGAACACTGAAGCTTTCTTT	CASSPFPGQGAALNTEAFF	.	TRBV27	TRBD1	19	TRBJ1-1
TGCGCCAGCAGATCCGGGACGGTCAATGAAAAACTGTTTTTT	CASRSGTVNEKLFF	.	TRBV5-1	.	14	TRBJ1-4
TGTGCCAGCAGTCGAAAGGCTGGATCTAAGTCCTACGAGCAGTACTTC	CASSRKAGSKSYEQYF	.	TRBV28	.	16	TRBJ2-7
TGTGCCAGCAGCCCGTCCCGGGTCTTTAGCGAGCAGTACTTC	CASSPSRVFSEQYF	.	TRBV9	.	14	TRBJ2-7
TGTGCCAGCAAACCCCCTCTGCGGCGGGGGTCCTACGAGCAGTACTTC	CASKPPLRRGSYEQYF	.	TRBV28	TRBD2	16	TRBJ2-7
TGTGCCAGCAGTCGACTAGCGGGAGGGGGGGTTGTCACAGATACGCAGTATTTT	CASSRLAGGGVVTDTQYF	.	TRBV28	TRBD2	18	TRBJ2-3
TGCGCCAGCGTGGACGTAAGAAACACAGATACGCAGTATTTT	CASVDVRNTDTQYF	.	TRBV5-1	.	14	TRBJ2-3
TGTGCCAGCAGTGTACAGCCGAACTATGGCTACACCTTC	CASSVQPNYGYTF	.	TRBV28	.	13	TRBJ1-2
TGTGCCAGCAGTTCCCCCACTAGAACAGATACGCAGTATTTT	CASSSPTRTDTQYF	.	TRBV6-6	.	14	TRBJ2-3
TGTGCCAGCTCACCCCCGGGACTAGCGGGAGTGGTGGCGCAGTATTTT	CASSPPGLAGVVAQYF	once	TRBV18	TRBD2	16	TRBJ2-3
TGTGCCAGCAGTTTCGGGCAGAACTATGGCTACACCTTC	CASSFGQNYGYTF	.	TRBV28	.	13	TRBJ1-2
TGTGCCAGCAGTTACTCGGGGGTGGCCCAAGAGACCCAGTACTTC	CASSYSGVAQETQYF	.	TRBV6-6	.	15	TRBJ2-5
TGTGCCAGCAGTTTGACTAGCGACCACACCGGGGAGCTGTTTTTT	CASSLTSDHTGELFF	.	TRBV28	TRBD2	15	TRBJ2-2
TGCGCCAGCAGCCAACCGCTCCGGGACAGGGATTACAATGAGCAGTTCTTC	CASSQPLRDRDYNEQFF	.	TRBV4-1	TRBD1	17	TRBJ2-1
TGTGCCACCAGCAGCCACAGGGTGAGTGGCAATCAGCCCCAGCATTTT	CATSSHRVSGNQPQHF	.	TRBV15	.	16	TRBJ1-5
TGTGCCAGCAGTAGGGACAGAACGGCAGTCCAGCCCCAGCATTTT	CASSRDRTAVQPQHF	few	TRBV6-6	TRBD1	15	TRBJ1-5
TGTGCCAGCTCACCACAGGCAGGGGGCCGGACCGGGGAGCTGTTTTTT	CASSPQAGGRTGELFF	.	TRBV18	TRBD1	16	TRBJ2-2
TGTGCCAGCAGCTCTATAGCGGGGACGAAGACCCAGTACTTC	CASSSIAGTKTQYF	.	TRBV5-8	TRBD2	14	TRBJ2-5
TGTGCCAGCAGCTTGTTCCTAGCGGGAGATCCAGATACGCAGTATTTT	CASSLFLAGDPDTQYF	.	TRBV5-6	TRBD2	16	TRBJ2-3
TGTGCCAGCAGTCTTTCCACAGGGGCCTACACCGGGGAGCTGTTTTTT	CASSLSTGAYTGELFF	.	TRBV28	TRBD1	16	TRBJ2-2
TGTGCCAGCAGTTTATTTGGCCAGTTCAATCAGCCCCAGCATTTT	CASSLFGQFNQPQHF	.	TRBV28	.	15	TRBJ1-5
TGTGCCAGCAGCTTACGACTAGCGGGATCCTACGAGCAGTACTTC	CASSLRLAGSYEQYF	.	TRBV13	TRBD2	15	TRBJ2-7
TGTGCCAGCAGCTCAGCCGGGACAGGCTCCTACGAGCAGTACTTC	CASSSAGTGSYEQYF	.	TRBV11-3	TRBD1	15	TRBJ2-7
TGCAGCGTGCGAACAGGGATTCAAACCGGGGAGCTGTTTTTT	CSVRTGIQTGELFF	.	TRBV29-1	.	14	TRBJ2-2
TGTGCCAGCAGTGAGGGACAGGTGGAGGGCTACACCTTC	CASSEGQVEGYTF	.	TRBV28	TRBD1	13	TRBJ1-2
TGTGCCAGTAGTACTAGCGGGGGACCCCACGATGAGCAGTTCTTC	CASSTSGGPHDEQFF	once	TRBV19	TRBD2	15	TRBJ2-1
TGTGCCAGCACTATAGCGGGGGTGAACACCGGGGAGCTGTTTTTT	CASTIAGVNTGELFF	once	TRBV28	TRBD2	15	TRBJ2-2
TGTGCCAGCAGCTTGGCGGGGGCAACTAATGAAAAACTGTTTTTT	CASSLAGATNEKLFF	once	TRBV5-5	.	15	TRBJ1-4
TGTGCCAGCAGTTACGGCCGCTTAGGTGGGGGCACTGAAGCTTTCTTT	CASSYGRLGGGTEAFF	.	TRBV6-6	.	16	TRBJ1-1
TGTGCCACCAGCAGAGATGTAGGCGACAGGGGCCACGAGCAGTACTTC	CATSRDVGDRGHEQYF	.	TRBV15	TRBD1	16	TRBJ2-7